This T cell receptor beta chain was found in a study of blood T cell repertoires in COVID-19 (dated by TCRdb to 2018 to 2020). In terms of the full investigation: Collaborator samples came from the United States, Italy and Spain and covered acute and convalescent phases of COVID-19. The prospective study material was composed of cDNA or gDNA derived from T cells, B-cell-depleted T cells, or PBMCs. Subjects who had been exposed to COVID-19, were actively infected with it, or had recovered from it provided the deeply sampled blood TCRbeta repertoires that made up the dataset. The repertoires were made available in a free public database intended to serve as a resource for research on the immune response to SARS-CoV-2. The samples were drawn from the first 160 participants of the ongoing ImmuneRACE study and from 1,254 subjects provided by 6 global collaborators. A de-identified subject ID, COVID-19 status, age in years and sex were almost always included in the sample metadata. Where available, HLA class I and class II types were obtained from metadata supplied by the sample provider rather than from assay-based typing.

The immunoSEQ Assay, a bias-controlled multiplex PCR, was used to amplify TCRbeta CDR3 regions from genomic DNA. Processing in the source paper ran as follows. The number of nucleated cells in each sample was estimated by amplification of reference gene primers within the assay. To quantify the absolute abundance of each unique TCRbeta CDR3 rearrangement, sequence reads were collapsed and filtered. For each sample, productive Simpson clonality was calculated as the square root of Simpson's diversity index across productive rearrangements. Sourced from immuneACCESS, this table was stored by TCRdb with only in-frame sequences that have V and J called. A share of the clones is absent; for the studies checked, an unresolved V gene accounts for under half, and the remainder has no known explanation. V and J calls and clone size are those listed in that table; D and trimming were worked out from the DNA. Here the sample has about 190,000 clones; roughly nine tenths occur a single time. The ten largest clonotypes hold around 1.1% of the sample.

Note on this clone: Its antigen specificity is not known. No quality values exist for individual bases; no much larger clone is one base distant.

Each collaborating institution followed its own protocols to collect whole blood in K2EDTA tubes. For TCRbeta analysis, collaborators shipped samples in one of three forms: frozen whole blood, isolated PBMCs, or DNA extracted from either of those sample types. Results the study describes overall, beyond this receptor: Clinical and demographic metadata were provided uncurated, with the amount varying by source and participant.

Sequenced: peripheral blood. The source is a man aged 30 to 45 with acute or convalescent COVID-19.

CDR3 loop: CASSYRDRAFDYTF. The DNA is TGTGCCAGCAGCTACCGGGACAGGGCTTTCGACTACACCTTC. The rearranged segments are TRBV7-8 and TRBJ1-2, with TRBD1 identical over 9 junction bases. The germline V gene encodes CDR1 SGHVS and CDR2 FQNEAQ. Taken from cysteine to phenylalanine, the CDR3 has 14 residues. Solely the CDR3 DNA is kept, with 42 bases framed from the first base. V is cut back by 4 bases and J by 10 bases, with 10 bases in the junction unmatched.